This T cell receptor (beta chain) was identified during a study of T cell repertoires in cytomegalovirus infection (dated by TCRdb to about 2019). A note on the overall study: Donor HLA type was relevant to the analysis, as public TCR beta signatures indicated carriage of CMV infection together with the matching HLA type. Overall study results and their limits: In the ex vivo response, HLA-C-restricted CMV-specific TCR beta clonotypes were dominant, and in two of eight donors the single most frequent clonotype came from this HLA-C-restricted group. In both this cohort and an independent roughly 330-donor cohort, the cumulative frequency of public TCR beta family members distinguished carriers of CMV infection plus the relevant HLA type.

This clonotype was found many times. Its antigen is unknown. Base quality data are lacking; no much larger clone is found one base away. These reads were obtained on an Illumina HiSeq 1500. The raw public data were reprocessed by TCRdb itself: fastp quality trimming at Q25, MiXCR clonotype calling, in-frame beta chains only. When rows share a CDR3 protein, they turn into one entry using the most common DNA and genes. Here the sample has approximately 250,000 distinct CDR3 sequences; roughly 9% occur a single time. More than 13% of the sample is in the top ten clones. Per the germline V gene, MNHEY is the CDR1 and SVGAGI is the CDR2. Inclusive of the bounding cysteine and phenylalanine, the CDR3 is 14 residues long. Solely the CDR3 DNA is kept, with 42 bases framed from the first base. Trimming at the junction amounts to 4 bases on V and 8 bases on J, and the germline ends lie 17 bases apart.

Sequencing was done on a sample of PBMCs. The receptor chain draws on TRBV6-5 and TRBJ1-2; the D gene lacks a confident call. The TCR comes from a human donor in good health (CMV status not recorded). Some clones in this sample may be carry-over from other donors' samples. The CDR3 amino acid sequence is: CASSSPGLRGGYTF. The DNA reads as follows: TGTGCCAGCAGTTCCCCGGGTCTTCGCGGAGGCTACACCTTC.